The present entry profiles one T cell receptor (beta chain) with its context. The data derive from a study of neoadjuvant anti-PD-1 for oral cavity cancer. Study background: Patients without progression received a fourth nivolumab dose around day 43, then surgical resection on days 50-56.

PBMC libraries mostly used around 460 ng of input genomic DNA, with six replicates per sample. The table came from immunoSEQ multiplex PCR; TCRdb's copy has only in-frame clones and leaves some out. Of over 11,000 clones listed, roughly 69% are singletons. Sample time point: after neoadjuvant nivolumab, at surgical resection. J lost 2 bases, V lost 5 bases, and 7 bases had no gene match. Germline CDR1 is SGHRS and CDR2 is YFSETQ. The CDR3 length is 15 residues. The genes are TRBV5-1 and TRBJ1-5; TRBD1 agrees at 7 bases. The TCR comes from a person between 40 and 80 years old with oral cavity squamous cell carcinoma. This material consisted of PBMCs, taken after nivolumab (anti-PD-1) treatment. CDR3 sequence (DNA): TGCGCCAGCAGTCTGACCGGACAGGGCAATCAGCCCCAGCATTTT. Translation gives CASSLTGQGNQPQHF.